A single T cell receptor beta chain is shown here with its context. Its specificity is unknown. The repertoire was sequenced with immunoSEQ multiplex PCR; TCRdb's copy has only in-frame clones and lacks some. The data hold 100,000 or so clones, with approximately 90% observed a single time. The CDR3 has 12 amino acids. V dropped 4 bases and J dropped 8 bases, with 12 bases sitting between them. This sample was taken from a study of identifying expanded T cells in peripheral blood. Regarding the study as a whole: Over two and four weeks, about 15 and 18 clones changed, versus approximately 1.1 between replicates.

Sequencing used blood. J is TRBJ1-2 and V is TRBV5-3; TRBD1 is a possible D gene (5 bases). TRBV5-3 is classed as an ORF, of uncertain function. This clonotype was sampled from a person between 18 and 70 years old in good health. CDR3 residues: CARSMTVPGYTF. CDR3 in DNA: TGTGCCAGAAGCATGACAGTTCCGGGCTACACCTTC.